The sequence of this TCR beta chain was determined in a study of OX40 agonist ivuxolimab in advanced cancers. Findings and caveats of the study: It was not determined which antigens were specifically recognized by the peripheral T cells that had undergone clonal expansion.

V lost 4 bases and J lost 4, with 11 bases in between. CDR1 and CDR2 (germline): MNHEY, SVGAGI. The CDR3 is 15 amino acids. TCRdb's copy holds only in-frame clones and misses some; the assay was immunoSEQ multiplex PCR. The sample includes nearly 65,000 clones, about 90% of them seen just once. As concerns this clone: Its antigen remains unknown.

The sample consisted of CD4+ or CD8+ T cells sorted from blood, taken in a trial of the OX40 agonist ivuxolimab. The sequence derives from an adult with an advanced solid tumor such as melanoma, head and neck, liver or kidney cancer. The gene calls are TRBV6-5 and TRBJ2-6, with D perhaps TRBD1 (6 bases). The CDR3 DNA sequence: TGTGCCAGCAGTTCAGGGGTTAGCGGGGCCAACGTCCTGACTTTC. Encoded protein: CASSSGVSGANVLTF.